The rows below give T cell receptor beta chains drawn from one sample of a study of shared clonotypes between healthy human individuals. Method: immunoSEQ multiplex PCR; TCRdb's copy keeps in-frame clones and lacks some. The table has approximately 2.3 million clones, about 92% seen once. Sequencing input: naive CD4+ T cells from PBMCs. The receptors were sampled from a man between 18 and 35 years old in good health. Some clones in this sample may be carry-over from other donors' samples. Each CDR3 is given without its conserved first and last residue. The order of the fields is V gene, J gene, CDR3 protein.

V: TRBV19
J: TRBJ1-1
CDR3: ASSIPDWEAF

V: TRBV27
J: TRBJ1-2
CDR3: ASSQQGRWGYGYT

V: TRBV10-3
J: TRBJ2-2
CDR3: ATYGTGNTGELF

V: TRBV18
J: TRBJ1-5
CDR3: ASSPGQGLNQPQH

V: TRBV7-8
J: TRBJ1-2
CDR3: ASSPGQGVSGYT

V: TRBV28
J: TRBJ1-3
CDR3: ASSLTGSGNTIY

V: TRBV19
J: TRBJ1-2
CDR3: ASSMAGYGYT

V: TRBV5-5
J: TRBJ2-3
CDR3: ASSFRDRTTDTQY

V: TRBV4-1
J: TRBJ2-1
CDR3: ASSQDQGTSPYNEQF

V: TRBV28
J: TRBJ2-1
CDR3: ASRPTSGLYNEQF

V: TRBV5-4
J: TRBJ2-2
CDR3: ASSLGSGRVSGELF

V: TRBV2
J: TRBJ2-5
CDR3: ASSRDTQETQY

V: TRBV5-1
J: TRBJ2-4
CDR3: ASSLDPVAKNIQY

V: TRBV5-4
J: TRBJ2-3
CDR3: ASSTGTSGLPSTDTQY

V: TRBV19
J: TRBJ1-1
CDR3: ASSSQGRTEAF

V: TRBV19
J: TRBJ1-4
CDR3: ASSYRATNEKLF

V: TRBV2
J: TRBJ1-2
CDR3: ASSAVSVLYGYT

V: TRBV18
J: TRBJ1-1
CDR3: ASSLDRLTLNTEAF

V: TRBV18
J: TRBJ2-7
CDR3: ASSPPTGLATYEQY

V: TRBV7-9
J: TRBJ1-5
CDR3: ASSLVGNQPQH

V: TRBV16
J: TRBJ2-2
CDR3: ASSHQAGRNTGELF